This T cell receptor beta chain originates from a study of T cell responses to AZD1222 COVID-19 vaccine. Across the study: Samples with a second dose at about 4 or about 12 weeks were pooled together.

The CDR3 is made up of 15 amino acids. Germline V lookup: CDR1 SGHDN, CDR2 FVKESK. The V and J ends lost 0 bases and 3 bases respectively, with 11 bases between them. Study findings and constraints: Reportedly, close to half of spike-specific TCRs are directed against unmutated variant regions. Spike-specific TCRs gained breadth and depth after people received two AZD1222 doses. The sample set comprised mostly white British donors with more females, and clonal diversity was possibly underestimated.

A note on this clone: What it recognizes is unknown.

Data came from immunoSEQ multiplex PCR; TCRdb stores just in-frame clones and leaves some out. The sample includes roughly 150,000 clones, 85% to 95% of them seen just once. Specimen: peripheral blood, collected on day 0 of AZD1222 vaccination. V is TRBV14 and J is TRBJ1-2, with a tentative D call TRBD1 (5 bases). The TCR comes from an adult in good health. In DNA, the CDR3 is TGTGCCAGCAGCCAAGATCGTGGGGCTTACTATGGCTACACCTTC. This translates into CASSQDRGAYYGYTF.